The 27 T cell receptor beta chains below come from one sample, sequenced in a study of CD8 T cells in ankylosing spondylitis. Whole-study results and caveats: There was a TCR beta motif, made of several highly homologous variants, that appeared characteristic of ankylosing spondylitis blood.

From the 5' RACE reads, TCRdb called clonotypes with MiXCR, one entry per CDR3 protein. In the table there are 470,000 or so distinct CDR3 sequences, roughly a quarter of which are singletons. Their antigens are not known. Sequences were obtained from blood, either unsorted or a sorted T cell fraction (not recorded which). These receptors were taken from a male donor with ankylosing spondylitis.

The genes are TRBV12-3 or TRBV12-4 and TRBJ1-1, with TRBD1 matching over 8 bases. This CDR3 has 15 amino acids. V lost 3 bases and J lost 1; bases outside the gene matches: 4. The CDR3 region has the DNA TGTGCCAGCAGTTTTCGGACAGGGTGGAACACTGAAGCTTTCTTT. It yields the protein CASSFRTGWNTEAFF.

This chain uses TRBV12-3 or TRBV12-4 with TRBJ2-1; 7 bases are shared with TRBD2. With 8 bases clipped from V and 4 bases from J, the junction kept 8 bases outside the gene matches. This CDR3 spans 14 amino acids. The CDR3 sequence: CASAGPSGYNEQFF. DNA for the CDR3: TGTGCCAGCGCGGGGCCTAGCGGTTACAATGAGCAGTTCTTC.

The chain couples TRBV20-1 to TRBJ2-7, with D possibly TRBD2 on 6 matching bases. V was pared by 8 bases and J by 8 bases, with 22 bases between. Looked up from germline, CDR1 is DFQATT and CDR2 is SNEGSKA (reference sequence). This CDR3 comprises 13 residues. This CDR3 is CSPPGTEVLKQYV. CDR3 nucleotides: TGCAGTCCGCCCGGGACTGAGGTCTTGAAGCAGTACGTC.

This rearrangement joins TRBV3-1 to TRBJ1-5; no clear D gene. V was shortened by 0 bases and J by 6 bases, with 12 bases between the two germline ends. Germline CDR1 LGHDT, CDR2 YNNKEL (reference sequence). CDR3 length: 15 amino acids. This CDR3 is CASSQEIGSGQPQHF. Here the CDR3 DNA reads TGTGCCAGCAGCCAAGAGATCGGCAGCGGTCAGCCCCAGCATTTT.

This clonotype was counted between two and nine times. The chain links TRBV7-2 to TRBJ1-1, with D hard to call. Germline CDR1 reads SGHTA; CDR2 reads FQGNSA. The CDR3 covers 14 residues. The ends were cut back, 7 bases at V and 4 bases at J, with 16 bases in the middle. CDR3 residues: CASTQDFQATEAFF. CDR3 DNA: TGTGCCAGCACCCAAGACTTCCAGGCCACTGAAGCTTTCTTT.

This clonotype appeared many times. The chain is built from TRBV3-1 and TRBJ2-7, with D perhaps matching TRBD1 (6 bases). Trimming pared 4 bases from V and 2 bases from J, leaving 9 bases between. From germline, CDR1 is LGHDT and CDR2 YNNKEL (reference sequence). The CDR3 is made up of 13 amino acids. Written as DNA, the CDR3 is TGTGCCAGCAGCCCGACAGGTGCCTACGAGCAGTACTTC. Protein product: CASSPTGAYEQYF.

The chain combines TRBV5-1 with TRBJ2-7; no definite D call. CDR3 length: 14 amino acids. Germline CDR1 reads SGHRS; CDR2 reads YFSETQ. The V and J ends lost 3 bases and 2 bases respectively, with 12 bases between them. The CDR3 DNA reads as TGCGCCAGCAGCTCCCTTGAGCCGGCCTACGAGCAGTACTTC. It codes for CASSSLEPAYEQYF.

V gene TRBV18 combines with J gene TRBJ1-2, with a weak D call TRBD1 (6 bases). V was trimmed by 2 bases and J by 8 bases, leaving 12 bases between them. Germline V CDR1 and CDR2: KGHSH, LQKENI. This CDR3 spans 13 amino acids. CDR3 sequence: CASSPTDTGGYTF. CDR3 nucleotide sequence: TGTGCCAGCTCACCAACGGACACAGGGGGCTACACCTTC.

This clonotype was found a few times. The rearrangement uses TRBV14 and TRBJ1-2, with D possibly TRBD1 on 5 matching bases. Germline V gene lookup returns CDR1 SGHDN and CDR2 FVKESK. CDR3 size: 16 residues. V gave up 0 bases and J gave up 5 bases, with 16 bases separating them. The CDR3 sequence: CASSQEWWDPLYGYTF. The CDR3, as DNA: TGTGCCAGCAGCCAAGAGTGGTGGGACCCCCTATATGGCTACACCTTC.

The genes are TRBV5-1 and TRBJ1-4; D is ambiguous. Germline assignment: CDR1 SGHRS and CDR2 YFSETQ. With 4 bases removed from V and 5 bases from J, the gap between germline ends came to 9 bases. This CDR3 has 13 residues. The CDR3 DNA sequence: TGCGCCAGCAGCCGGGATTTAAATGAAAAACTGTTTTTT. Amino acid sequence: CASSRDLNEKLFF.

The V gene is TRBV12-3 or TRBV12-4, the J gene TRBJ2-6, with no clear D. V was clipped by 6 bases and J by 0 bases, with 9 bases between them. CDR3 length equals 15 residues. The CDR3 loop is CASRPRNSGANVLTF. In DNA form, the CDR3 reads TGTGCCAGCAGGCCTCGAAACTCTGGGGCCAACGTCCTGACTTTC.

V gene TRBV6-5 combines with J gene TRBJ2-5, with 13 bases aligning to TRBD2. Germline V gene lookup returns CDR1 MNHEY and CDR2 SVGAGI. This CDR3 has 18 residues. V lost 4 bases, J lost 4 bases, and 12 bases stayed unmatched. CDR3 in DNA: TGTGCCAGCAGTTCTCGGACTAGCGGGAGTGGGCTTGGAGAGACCCAGTACTTC. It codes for CASSSRTSGSGLGETQYF.

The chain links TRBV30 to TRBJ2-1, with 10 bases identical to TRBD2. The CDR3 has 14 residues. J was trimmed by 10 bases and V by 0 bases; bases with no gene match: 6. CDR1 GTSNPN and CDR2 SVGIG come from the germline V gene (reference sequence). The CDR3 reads CAWSVRVAGGEQFF. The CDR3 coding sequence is TGTGCCTGGAGTGTAAGGGTAGCGGGAGGAGAGCAGTTCTTC.

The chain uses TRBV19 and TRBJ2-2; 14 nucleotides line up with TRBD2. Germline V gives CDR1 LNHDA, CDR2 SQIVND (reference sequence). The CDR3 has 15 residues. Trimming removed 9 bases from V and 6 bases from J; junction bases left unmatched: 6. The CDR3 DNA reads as TGTGCCAGCCATGGGACTAGCGGGAGATCCGGGGAGCTGTTTTTT. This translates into CASHGTSGRSGELFF.

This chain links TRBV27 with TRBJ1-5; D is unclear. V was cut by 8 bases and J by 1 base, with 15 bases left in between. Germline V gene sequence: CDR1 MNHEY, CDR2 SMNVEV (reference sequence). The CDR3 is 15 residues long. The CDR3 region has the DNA TGTGCCAGCGGTAATATGTGGCCAAGCAATCAGCCCCAGCATTTT. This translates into CASGNMWPSNQPQHF.

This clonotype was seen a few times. Here the CDR3 DNA reads TGTGCCTGGAGTCGGGGCCCCAATCAGCCCCAGCATTTT. Amino acid sequence: CAWSRGPNQPQHF. The chain carries TRBV30 and TRBJ1-5, with a possible D match to TRBD1 (5 bases). This CDR3 spans 13 amino acids. Trimming left V 2 bases short and J 3 bases short, with 8 bases between. Germline V gene data show CDR1 as GTSNPN and CDR2 as SVGIG (reference sequence).

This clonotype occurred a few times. The CDR3 bases are TGCAGCGTTGGGCCGGGCAGAAACACTGAAGCTTTCTTT. This sequence encodes CSVGPGRNTEAFF. The rearrangement joins TRBV29-1 to TRBJ1-1; D is ambiguous. This CDR3 is 13 amino acids long. Trimming left V 4 bases short and J 2 bases short, with 11 bases between. Per germline, CDR1 SQVTM and CDR2 ANQGSEA.

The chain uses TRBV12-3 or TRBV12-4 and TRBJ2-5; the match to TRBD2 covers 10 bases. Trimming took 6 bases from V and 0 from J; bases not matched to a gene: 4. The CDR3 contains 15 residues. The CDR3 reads CASRTGTSDQETQYF. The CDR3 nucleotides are TGTGCCAGCAGGACCGGGACTAGCGACCAAGAGACCCAGTACTTC.

The CDR3 region is CATSRERETEAFF. DNA for the CDR3: TGTGCCACCAGCAGAGAAAGGGAAACTGAAGCTTTCTTT. This rearrangement joins TRBV15 to TRBJ1-1, with D unresolved. The germline gives CDR1 LNHNV, CDR2 YYDKDF (reference sequence). The CDR3 consists of 13 residues. Trimming took off 0 bases at V and 5 bases at J, with 7 bases between the two ends.

The CDR3 loop reads CASSPDTAKNIQYF. CDR3 sequence (DNA): TGTGCCAGCAGCCCCGACACGGCCAAAAACATTCAGTACTTC. This rearrangement joins TRBV6-1 to TRBJ2-4; no reliable D call. Trimming left V 6 bases short and J 1 base short, with 10 bases between. This CDR3 is 14 amino acids long. Germline lookup yields CDR1 MNHNS and CDR2 SASEGT.

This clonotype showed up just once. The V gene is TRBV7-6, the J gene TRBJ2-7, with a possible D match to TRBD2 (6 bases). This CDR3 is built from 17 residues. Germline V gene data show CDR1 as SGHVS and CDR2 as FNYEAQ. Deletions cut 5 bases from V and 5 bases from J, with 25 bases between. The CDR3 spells CASSAARSVRREDEQYV. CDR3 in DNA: TGTGCCAGCAGCGCCGCCCGCTCAGTTAGGAGGGAGGACGAGCAGTACGTC.

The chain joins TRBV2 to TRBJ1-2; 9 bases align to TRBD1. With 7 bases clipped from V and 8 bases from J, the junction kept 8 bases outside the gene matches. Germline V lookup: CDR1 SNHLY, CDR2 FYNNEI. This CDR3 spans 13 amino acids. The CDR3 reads CASKATGGRGYTF. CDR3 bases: TGTGCCAGCAAGGCGACAGGGGGTCGAGGCTACACCTTC. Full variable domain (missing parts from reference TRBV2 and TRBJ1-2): EPEVTQTPSHQVTQMGQEVILRCVPISNHLYFYWYRQILGQKVEFLVSFYNNEISEKSEIFDDQFSVERPDGSNFTLKIRSTKLEDSAMYFCASKATGGRGYTFGSGTRLTVV.

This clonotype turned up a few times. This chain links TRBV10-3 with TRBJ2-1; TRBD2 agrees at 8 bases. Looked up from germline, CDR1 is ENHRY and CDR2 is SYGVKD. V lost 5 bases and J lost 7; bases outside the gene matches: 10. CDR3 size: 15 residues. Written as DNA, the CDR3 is TGTGCCATCAGTATCAAGCGGGAGTTAGGTAATGAGCAGTTCTTC. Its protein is CAISIKRELGNEQFF.

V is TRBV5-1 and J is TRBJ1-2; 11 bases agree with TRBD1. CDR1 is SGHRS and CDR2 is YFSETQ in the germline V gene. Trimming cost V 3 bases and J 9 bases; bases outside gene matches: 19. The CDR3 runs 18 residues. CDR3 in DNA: TGCGCCAGCAGCTCGCGGGCCCTTTTGGGACAGGGGGATATGAGCTACACCTTC. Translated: CASSSRALLGQGDMSYTF.

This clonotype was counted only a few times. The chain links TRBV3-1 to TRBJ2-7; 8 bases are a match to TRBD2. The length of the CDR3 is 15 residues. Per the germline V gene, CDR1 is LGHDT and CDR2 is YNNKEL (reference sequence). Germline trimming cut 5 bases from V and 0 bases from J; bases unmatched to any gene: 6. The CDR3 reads CASSGSGASSYEQYV. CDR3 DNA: TGTGCCAGCAGCGGTAGCGGGGCTAGCTCCTACGAGCAGTACGTC.

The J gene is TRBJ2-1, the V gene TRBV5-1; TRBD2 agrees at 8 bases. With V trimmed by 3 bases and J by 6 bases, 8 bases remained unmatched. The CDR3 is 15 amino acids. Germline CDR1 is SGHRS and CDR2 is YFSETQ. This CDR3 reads CASSSGLASTNEQFF. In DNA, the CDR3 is TGCGCCAGCAGCTCTGGACTAGCAAGCACCAATGAGCAGTTCTTC.

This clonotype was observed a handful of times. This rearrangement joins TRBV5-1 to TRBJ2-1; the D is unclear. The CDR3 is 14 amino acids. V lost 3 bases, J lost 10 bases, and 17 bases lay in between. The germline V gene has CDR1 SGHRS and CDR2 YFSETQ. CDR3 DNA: TGCGCCAGCAGCTCCCCCGTGGGCTTTTGGGAGCAGTTCTTC. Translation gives CASSSPVGFWEQFF.